Presented here are 22 T cell receptor beta chains from one specimen sequenced in a study of graft-versus-host responses after intestinal transplantation. These receptors have no known antigen. The data were produced by immunoSEQ multiplex PCR, yet TCRdb's version contains in-frame clones alone and is incomplete. This sample has about 81,000 clones, with approximately 91% found just once. This specimen consisted of unstimulated CD4+ T cells sorted from spleen or lymph node cells, obtained before intestinal transplant. The receptors derive from a human donor who received an intestinal transplant.

This sequence joins TRBV5-1 and TRBJ2-3; no reliable D call. Per germline, CDR1 SGHRS and CDR2 YFSETQ. V shed 4 bases and J shed 2 bases, with 8 bases lying between them. The CDR3 has 13 residues. The CDR3 nucleotides are TGCGCCAGCAGCCCCGAGAACACAGATACGCAGTATTTT. Its translation is CASSPENTDTQYF.

This chain uses TRBV28 with TRBJ1-1, with 7 bases lining up with TRBD1. This CDR3 contains 15 residues. Germline CDR1 and CDR2: MDHEN and SYDVKM. Trimming took 6 bases from V and 1 from J; bases not matched to a gene: 8. This CDR3 reads CASRTPRTGNTEAFF. The CDR3 DNA reads as TGTGCCAGCAGAACGCCGCGGACAGGGAACACTGAAGCTTTCTTT.

This clone was seen only a few times. This chain links TRBV30 with TRBJ2-3; 11 bases are shared with TRBD2. The CDR3 totals 16 residues. Germline V gene lookup returns CDR1 GTSNPN and CDR2 SVGIG (reference sequence). The junction had 6 bases not matched to a gene; V was cut back by 1 base and J by 3 bases. CDR3 DNA sequence: TGTGCCTGGAGTGGGTACCTAGCGGGGGGAACAGATACGCAGTATTTT. The encoded protein is CAWSGYLAGGTDTQYF. Full variable domain (outside the CDR3, taken from reference TRBV30 and TRBJ2-3): SQTIHQWPATLVQPVGSPLSLECTVEGTSNPNLYWYRQAAGRGLQLLFYSVGIGQISSEVPQNLSASRPQDRQFILSSKKLLLSDSGFYLCAWSGYLAGGTDTQYFGPGTRLTVL.

V and J are TRBV6-1 and TRBJ1-3, with a weak D call TRBD1 (5 bases). This CDR3 spans 14 amino acids. Per the germline V gene, CDR1 is MNHNS and CDR2 is SASEGT. The V end lost 3 bases, the J end lost 0 bases, and 6 bases lay between the germline ends. CDR3 sequence reads: CASSDRVSGNTIYF. The CDR3 nucleotides are TGTGCCAGCAGTGACAGGGTCTCTGGAAACACCATATATTTT.

A remark on this clone: Its ends do not fully match the called genes, so a read error is possible. The genes are TRBV20-1 and TRBJ2-7, with unresolved D. CDR1 is DFQATT and CDR2 is SNEGSKA in the germline V gene (reference sequence). The CDR3 totals 11 residues. The CDR3 loop reads CSASTPRGTDF. The CDR3 DNA reads as TGCAGTGCCTCCACACCCCGTGGCACAGACTTC.

Only a few counts were recorded for this clone. This sequence joins TRBV25-1 and TRBJ1-2; D call uncertain. Trimming cost V 3 bases and J 4 bases, with 18 bases left between them. The CDR3 runs to 16 residues. CDR1 and CDR2 from the germline V gene are MGHDK and SYGVNS. Here the CDR3 reads CASSDPSHTGSYGYTF. The DNA for the CDR3 is TGTGCCAGCAGTGATCCTTCCCATACGGGGTCCTATGGCTACACCTTC.

This clone was picked up one time. The V call is TRBV27, the J call TRBJ2-1, with TRBD2 identical over 9 bases. V trimming: 2 bases; J trimming: 5 bases; junction bases outside the gene matches: 4. CDR3 length equals 15 residues. Germline assignment: CDR1 MNHEY and CDR2 SMNVEV (reference sequence). CDR3 residues: CASSLGGRADNEQFF. CDR3 in DNA: TGTGCCAGCAGTTTAGGCGGGAGGGCCGACAATGAGCAGTTCTTC.

The chain has TRBV29-1 and TRBJ1-1, with D possibly TRBD1 on 6 matching bases. Per the germline V gene, CDR1 is SQVTM and CDR2 is ANQGSEA. The CDR3 loop spans 13 amino acids. V was clipped by 7 bases and J by 0 bases, with 12 bases between them. CDR3 residues: CSADRNLNTEAFF. The CDR3 nucleotides read TGCAGCGCCGACAGGAACTTGAACACTGAAGCTTTCTTT.

The table lists this clone with a few counts. This same CDR3 is encoded by further DNA sequences in the sample. This chain joins TRBV28 and TRBJ1-5; the D gene is possibly TRBD1 (6 bases). Per the germline V gene, CDR1 is MDHEN and CDR2 is SYDVKM. The CDR3 loop spans 13 amino acids. V lost 3 bases and J lost 4, with 7 bases in between. The CDR3 DNA follows: TGTGCCAGCAGTTTCACAGGGAATCAGCCCCAGCATTTT. The encoded protein is CASSFTGNQPQHF.

The chain uses TRBV28 and TRBJ1-5; a possible D gene is TRBD1 (6 bases). This CDR3 contains 15 residues. Germline V lookup: CDR1 MDHEN, CDR2 SYDVKM. Trimming shortened V by 5 bases and J by 5 bases, and 16 bases separated the two germline ends. The DNA for the CDR3 is TGTGCCAGCAGTGGGCCGGGACAAGGGGATCAGCCCCAGCATTTT. Its translation: CASSGPGQGDQPQHF.

The rearrangement joins TRBV10-3 to TRBJ2-5; D is ambiguous. V lost 6 bases and J 5 bases, leaving 13 bases between the germline ends. The CDR3 loop spans 13 amino acids. CDR1 is ENHRY and CDR2 is SYGVKD in the germline V gene. CDR3 in DNA: TGTGCCATCAGATCTCTTGTTGCGGAGACCCAGTACTTC. It codes for CAIRSLVAETQYF.

CDR3 coding DNA: TGTGCCAGCAGCCGGGACAGCCACGGGGATGGCTACACCTTC. It translates to CASSRDSHGDGYTF. The chain combines TRBV6-6 with TRBJ1-2, with 7 positions matching TRBD1. This CDR3 region has 14 residues. Germline assignment: CDR1 MNHNY and CDR2 SVGAGI (reference sequence). V trimming: 6 bases; J trimming: 6 bases; junction bases outside the gene matches: 10.

The rearrangement joins TRBV5-1 to TRBJ2-1; 8 nucleotides align to TRBD1. CDR3 size: 15 residues. CDR1 is SGHRS, CDR2 YFSETQ, per germline. V trimming: 6 bases; J trimming: 7 bases; junction bases outside the gene matches: 12. CDR3 in amino acids: CASTPGTGGANEQFF. CDR3 in DNA: TGCGCCAGCACCCCGGGAACAGGGGGAGCGAATGAGCAGTTCTTC.

The rearrangement links TRBV6-1 to TRBJ2-7, with D perhaps TRBD1 (6 bases). There are 13 residues in the CDR3. The V and J ends lost 8 bases and 0 bases respectively, with 11 bases between them. CDR1 and CDR2 from the germline V gene are MNHNS and SASEGT. The CDR3 reads CASSQGPSYEQYF. The CDR3, as DNA: TGTGCCAGCTCCCAGGGGCCCTCCTACGAGCAGTACTTC.

V and J are TRBV10-2 and TRBJ2-2; possibly TRBD1 for D (6 bases). Trimming removed 6 bases at V and 0 bases at J, with 8 bases between. CDR3 size: 14 residues. Germline V gene lookup returns CDR1 WSHSY and CDR2 SAAADI. CDR3 DNA: TGCGCCAGCAGGTCAGGGGCGAACACCGGGGAGCTGTTTTTT. This codes for CASRSGANTGELFF.

The J gene is TRBJ2-7, the V gene TRBV5-4; D unresolved. Germline V CDR1 and CDR2: SGHNT, YYREEE (reference sequence). V gave up 4 bases and J gave up 3 bases, with 8 bases separating them. The CDR3 contains 12 residues. This CDR3 is CASSRVGYEQYF. CDR3 DNA: TGTGCCAGCAGCCGGGTAGGCTACGAGCAGTACTTC.

The chain joins TRBV5-5 to TRBJ1-5; TRBD1 agrees at 7 bases. The J segment lost 6 bases and the V segment lost 4 bases, leaving 10 bases of the junction unmatched. CDR1 and CDR2 (germline): SGHKS, YYEKEE (reference sequence). This CDR3 is built from 15 residues. Here the CDR3 reads CASSLRQGRGQPQHF. The CDR3 region has the DNA TGTGCCAGCAGCCTCCGACAGGGCCGGGGTCAGCCCCAGCATTTT.

The J gene is TRBJ2-5, the V gene TRBV6-1; tentative D call: TRBD1 (6 bases). CDR1 is MNHNS, CDR2 SASEGT, per germline. Trimming left V 3 bases short and J 1 base short, with 12 bases between. The CDR3 length is 15 residues. CDR3 loop: CASSDSQGSQETQYF. DNA of the CDR3: TGTGCCAGCAGTGACTCTCAGGGGTCCCAAGAGACCCAGTACTTC.

This clone was detected a few times. The chain couples TRBV4-1 to TRBJ2-7, with D possibly being TRBD1 (6 bases). Germline assignment: CDR1 MGHRA and CDR2 YSYEKL. Trimming took 3 bases from V and 4 from J, leaving 19 bases between them. The CDR3 is made up of 16 amino acids. The CDR3 protein is CASSHLLQGTLYEQYF. CDR3 DNA: TGCGCCAGCAGCCACCTACTCCAGGGGACGCTTTACGAGCAGTACTTC.

V gene TRBV9 combines with J gene TRBJ2-5, with TRBD1 matching 8 bases. Germline CDR1 SGDLS, CDR2 YYNGEE. This CDR3 region has 14 residues. The V gene end was trimmed by 4 bases and the J gene end by 1 base; junction bases not matched to a gene: 3. As DNA, the CDR3 is TGTGCCAGCAGCAGACAGGGGATCCAAGAGACCCAGTACTTC. It codes for CASSRQGIQETQYF.

The rearrangement joins TRBV2 to TRBJ1-1; D remains unclear. The germline V gene has CDR1 SNHLY and CDR2 FYNNEI. This CDR3 contains 13 residues. Trimming left V 8 bases short and J 0 bases short, with 10 bases between. CDR3 coding DNA: TGTGCCAGCGCGCAGGTTATGAACACTGAAGCTTTCTTT. This translates into CASAQVMNTEAFF.

The chain combines TRBV27 with TRBJ1-6, with a possible D match to TRBD1 (6 bases). Per the germline V gene, CDR1 is MNHEY and CDR2 is SMNVEV (reference sequence). Trimming took off 5 bases at V and 6 bases at J, with 11 bases between the two ends. The CDR3 sequence is 14 residues long. The CDR3 loop reads CASSRQEPNSPLHF. As DNA, the CDR3 is TGTGCCAGCAGTCGACAGGAACCTAATTCACCCCTCCACTTT.